The clone carrying this TCR beta chain was seen once. Time point defined: patch test 2, 6 weeks after DPC sensitization. Treatment described: therapeutic diphenylcyclopropenone sensitization with weekly scalp DPC. MiXCR was run by TCRdb on the RACE reads, yielding one entry per CDR3 protein. The data contain about 380,000 distinct CDR3 sequences, about 6% of them singletons. This sample is drawn from a study of human T cells and chemical hapten exposure. Sequenced here: whole blood, sampled in connection with sensitization to the hapten diphenylcyclopropenone (DPC). The sequence was obtained from a woman aged 18-29 years with alopecia areata. Some clones in this sample may be carry-over from other donors' samples.

In nucleotides, the CDR3 is TGTGCCAGTAGACAGGGATGGAGCACAGATACGCAGTATTTT. Translation gives CASRQGWSTDTQYF. This chain uses TRBV6-5 with TRBJ2-3; 7 bases fit TRBD1. The junction had 6 bases not matched to a gene; V was cut back by 9 bases and J by 0 bases. CDR1 is MNHEY, CDR2 SVGAGI, per germline. This CDR3 contains 14 residues.